The present T cell receptor beta chain was sequenced within a study of response to subunit inactivated influenza vaccine. Study-wide results and limits: The authors suggested that every seasonal influenza vaccination recruits few new T cells.

This clonotype occurred a few times. Its antigen is currently unknown. TCRdb reanalysed the RT-PCR reads using MiXCR and keeps one entry per CDR3 protein. Counted here are hundreds of thousands of distinct CDR3 sequences, 15% to 18% occurring once; the ten biggest clones make up more than 9%. CDR3 length: 15 amino acids. V dropped 6 bases and J dropped 8; count of bases not matched to a gene: 9. Germline V gene sequence: CDR1 SGHKS, CDR2 YYEKEE (reference sequence). The specimen was PBMCs from blood, collected 11 to 12 days after vaccination. This receptor was obtained from a man between 45 and 60 years old who received an inactivated influenza vaccine. The genes are TRBV5-5 and TRBJ2-1, with TRBD2 identical over 12 bases. CDR3 sequence reads: CASIGLAGGPYEQFF. DNA of the CDR3: TGTGCCAGCATCGGCCTAGCGGGAGGGCCGTATGAGCAGTTCTTC.